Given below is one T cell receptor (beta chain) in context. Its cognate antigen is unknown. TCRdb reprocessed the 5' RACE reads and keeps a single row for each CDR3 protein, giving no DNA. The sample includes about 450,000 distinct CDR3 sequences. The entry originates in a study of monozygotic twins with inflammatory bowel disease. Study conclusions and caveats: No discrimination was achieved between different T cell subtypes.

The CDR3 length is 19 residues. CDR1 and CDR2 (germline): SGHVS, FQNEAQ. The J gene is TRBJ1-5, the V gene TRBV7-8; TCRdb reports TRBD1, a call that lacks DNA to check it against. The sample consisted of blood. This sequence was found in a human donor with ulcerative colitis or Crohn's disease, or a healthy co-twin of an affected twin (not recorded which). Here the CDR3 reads CASSRTQGAGDYSNQPQHF.